The present entry profiles one T cell receptor beta chain with its context. This record belongs to a study of T cell changes during pregnancy in multiple sclerosis. Clones were read by immunoSEQ multiplex PCR, and TCRdb kept only the in-frame ones, dropping some. Among roughly 38,000 clones listed, about 90% were seen once. Trimming left V 2 bases short and J 6 bases short, with 8 bases between. The CDR3 is made up of 12 amino acids. Germline V lookup: CDR1 GTSNPN, CDR2 SVGIG (reference sequence). This sequence originates from a female donor in good health, enrolled as a control in a pregnancy study. The sequences come from CD4+ T cells from peripheral blood mononuclear cells, collected in the second trimester of pregnancy. The rearrangement links TRBV30 to TRBJ2-1, with D perhaps TRBD1 (6 bases). CDR3 in amino acids: CAWSPQGNEQFF. The DNA for the CDR3 is TGTGCCTGGAGTCCACAGGGCAATGAGCAGTTCTTC.